This TCR beta chain was captured by sequencing in a study of early T cells in non-severe SARS-CoV-2 infection. The study, taken as a whole, reports: VDJdb-based annotation leaned toward anti-spike CD8 responses and missed private and CD4 specificities.

CDR3 size: 14 residues. Germline assignment: CDR1 PRHDT and CDR2 FYEKMQ (reference sequence). V shed 4 bases, J shed 4 bases, and the junction held 6 bases outside the gene matches. Individual cDNA molecules received unique molecular identifiers during library preparation. TCRdb re-called the 5' RACE reads through MiXCR, storing one row per CDR3 protein. This sample carries over 50,000 distinct CDR3 sequences, 11% of them seen once, and the ten largest clones take 1.5% to 2%. This clonotype was found a few times. Its target is not known. This receptor was identified in an adult who was a healthcare worker with PCR-confirmed SARS-CoV-2 infection or an uninfected control (not recorded which). The chain uses TRBV13 and TRBJ1-1; 7 nucleotides match TRBD1. The sequencing sample was made of whole blood. The CDR3 DNA reads TGTGCCAGCAGCTCCGACAGGGCCGGCACTGAAGCTTTCTTT. Its protein is CASSSDRAGTEAFF.